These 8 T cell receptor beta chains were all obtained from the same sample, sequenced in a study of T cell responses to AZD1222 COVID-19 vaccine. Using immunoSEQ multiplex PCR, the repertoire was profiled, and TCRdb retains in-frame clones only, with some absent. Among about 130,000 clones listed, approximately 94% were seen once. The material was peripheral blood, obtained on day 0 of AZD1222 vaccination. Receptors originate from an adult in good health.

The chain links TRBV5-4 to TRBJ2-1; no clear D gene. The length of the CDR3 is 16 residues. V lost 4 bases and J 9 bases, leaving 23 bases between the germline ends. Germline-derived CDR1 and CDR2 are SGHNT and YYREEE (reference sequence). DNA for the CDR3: TGTGCCAGCAGCCCATTCCCCCCTCAAGTAATGGGTGAGCAGTTCTTC. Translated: CASSPFPPQVMGEQFF.

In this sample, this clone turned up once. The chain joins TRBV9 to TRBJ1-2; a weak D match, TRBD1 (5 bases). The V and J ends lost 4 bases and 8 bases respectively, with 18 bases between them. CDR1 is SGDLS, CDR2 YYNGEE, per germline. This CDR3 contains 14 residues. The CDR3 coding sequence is TGTGCCAGCAGCCCTCCCGGGGGGGTACTAGGCTACACCTTC. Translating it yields CASSPPGGVLGYTF.

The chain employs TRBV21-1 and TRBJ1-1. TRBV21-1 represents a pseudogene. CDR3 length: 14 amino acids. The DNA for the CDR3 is TGTGCCAGCAGCAAAAGGGCAGGGAACACTGAAGCTTTCTTT. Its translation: CASSKRAGNTEAFF.

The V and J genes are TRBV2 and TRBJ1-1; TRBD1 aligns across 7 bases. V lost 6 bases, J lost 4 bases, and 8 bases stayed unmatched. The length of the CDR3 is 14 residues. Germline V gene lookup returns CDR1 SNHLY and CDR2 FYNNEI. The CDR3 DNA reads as TGTGCCAGCAGCATCCGACAGGGAGGCACTGAAGCTTTCTTT. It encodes CASSIRQGGTEAFF. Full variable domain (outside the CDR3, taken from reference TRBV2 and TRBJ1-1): EPEVTQTPSHQVTQMGQEVILRCVPISNHLYFYWYRQILGQKVEFLVSFYNNEISEKSEIFDDQFSVERPDGSNFTLKIRSTKLEDSAMYFCASSIRQGGTEAFFGQGTRLTVV.

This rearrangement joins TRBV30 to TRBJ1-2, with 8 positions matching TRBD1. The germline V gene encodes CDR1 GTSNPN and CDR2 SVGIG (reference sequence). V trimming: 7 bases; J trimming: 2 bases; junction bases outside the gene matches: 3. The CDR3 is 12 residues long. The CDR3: CASTGGNYGYTF. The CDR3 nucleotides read TGTGCCTCAACAGGGGGAAACTATGGCTACACCTTC.

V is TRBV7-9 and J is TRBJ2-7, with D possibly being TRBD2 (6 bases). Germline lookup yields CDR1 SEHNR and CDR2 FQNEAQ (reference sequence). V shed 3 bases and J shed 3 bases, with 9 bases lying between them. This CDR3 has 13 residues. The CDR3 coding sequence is TGTGCCAGCAGCTTTGGGGAGGTCTACGAGCAGTACTTC. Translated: CASSFGEVYEQYF.

The CDR3 region is CATGTGVNQETQYF. DNA of the CDR3: TGTGCCACTGGGACAGGAGTGAATCAAGAGACCCAGTACTTC. The chain has TRBV24-1 and TRBJ2-5; 8 bases line up with TRBD1. The J segment lost 2 bases and the V segment lost 10 bases, leaving 8 bases of the junction unmatched. This CDR3 comprises 14 residues. Germline CDR1 is KGHDR and CDR2 is SFDVKD.

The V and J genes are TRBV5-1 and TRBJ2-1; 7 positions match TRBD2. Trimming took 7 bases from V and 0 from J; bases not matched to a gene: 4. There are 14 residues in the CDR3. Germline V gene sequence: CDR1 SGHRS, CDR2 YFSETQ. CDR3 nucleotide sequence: TGCGCCAGCGAAGGCGGGAGCTCCTACAATGAGCAGTTCTTC. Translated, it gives CASEGGSSYNEQFF.